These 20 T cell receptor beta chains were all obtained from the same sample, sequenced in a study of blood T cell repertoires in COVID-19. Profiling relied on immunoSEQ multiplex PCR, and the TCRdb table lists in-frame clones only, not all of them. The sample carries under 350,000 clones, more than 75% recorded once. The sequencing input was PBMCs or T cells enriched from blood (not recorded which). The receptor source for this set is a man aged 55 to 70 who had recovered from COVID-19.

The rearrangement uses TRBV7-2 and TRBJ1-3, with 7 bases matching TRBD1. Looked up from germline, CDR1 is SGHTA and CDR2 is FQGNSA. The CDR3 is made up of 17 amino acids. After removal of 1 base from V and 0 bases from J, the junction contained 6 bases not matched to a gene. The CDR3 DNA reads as TGTGCCAGCAGCTTAGATGAGGGGGCAGTCTCTGGAAACACCATATATTTT. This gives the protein CASSLDEGAVSGNTIYF.

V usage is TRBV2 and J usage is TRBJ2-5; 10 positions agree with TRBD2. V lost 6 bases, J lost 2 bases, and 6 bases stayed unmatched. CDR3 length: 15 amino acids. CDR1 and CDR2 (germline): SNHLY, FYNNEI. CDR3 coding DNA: TGTGCCAGCAGCAGCGGGAGGGCCCCTCAAGAGACCCAGTACTTC. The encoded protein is CASSSGRAPQETQYF.

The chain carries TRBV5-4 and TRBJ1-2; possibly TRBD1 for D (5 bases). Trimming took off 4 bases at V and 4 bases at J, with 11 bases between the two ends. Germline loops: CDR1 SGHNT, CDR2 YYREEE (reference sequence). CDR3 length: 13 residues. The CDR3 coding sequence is TGTGCCAGCAGCCCTGGGGCAGGCTATGGCTACACCTTC. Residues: CASSPGAGYGYTF. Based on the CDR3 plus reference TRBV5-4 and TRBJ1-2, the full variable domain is ETGVTQSPTHLIKTRGQQVTLRCSSQSGHNTVSWYQQALGQGPQFIFQYYREEENGRGNFPPRFSGLQFPNYSSELNVNALELDDSALYLCASSPGAGYGYTFGSGTRLTVV.

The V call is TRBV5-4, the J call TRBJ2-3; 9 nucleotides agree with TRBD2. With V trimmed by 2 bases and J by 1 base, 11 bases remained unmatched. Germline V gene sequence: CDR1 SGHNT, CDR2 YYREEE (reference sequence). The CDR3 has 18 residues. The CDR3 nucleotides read TGTGCCAGCAGCTTTGCACTAGCGGGCGTCCCTGGCACAGATACGCAGTATTTT. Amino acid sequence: CASSFALAGVPGTDTQYF.

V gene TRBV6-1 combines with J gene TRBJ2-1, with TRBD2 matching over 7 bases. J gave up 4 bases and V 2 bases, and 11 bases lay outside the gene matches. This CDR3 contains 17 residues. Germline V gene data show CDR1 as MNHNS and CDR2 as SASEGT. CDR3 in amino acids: CASSEFLRTSRYNEQFF. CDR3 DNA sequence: TGTGCCAGCAGTGAATTCCTGAGGACTAGTCGGTACAATGAGCAGTTCTTC.

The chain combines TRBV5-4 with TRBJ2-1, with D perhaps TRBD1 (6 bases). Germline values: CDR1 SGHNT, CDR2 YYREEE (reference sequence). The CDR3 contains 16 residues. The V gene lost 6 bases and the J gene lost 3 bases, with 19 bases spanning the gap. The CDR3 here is CASTLGGRGGYNEQFF. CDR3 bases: TGTGCCAGCACCCTTGGAGGCAGGGGTGGCTACAATGAGCAGTTCTTC.

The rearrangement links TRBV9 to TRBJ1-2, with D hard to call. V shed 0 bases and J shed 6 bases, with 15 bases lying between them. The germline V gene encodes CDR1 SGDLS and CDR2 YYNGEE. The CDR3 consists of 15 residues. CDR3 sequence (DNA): TGTGCCAGCAGCGTAGCAATGGTGGCGGCGGATGGCTACACCTTC. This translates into CASSVAMVAADGYTF.

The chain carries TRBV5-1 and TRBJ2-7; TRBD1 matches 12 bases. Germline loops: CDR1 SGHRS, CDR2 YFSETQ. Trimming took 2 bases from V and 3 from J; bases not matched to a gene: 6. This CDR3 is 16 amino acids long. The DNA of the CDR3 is TGCGCCAGCAGCTTAAAGGGACAGGGGGCTCTCTACGAGCAGTACTTC. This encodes CASSLKGQGALYEQYF.

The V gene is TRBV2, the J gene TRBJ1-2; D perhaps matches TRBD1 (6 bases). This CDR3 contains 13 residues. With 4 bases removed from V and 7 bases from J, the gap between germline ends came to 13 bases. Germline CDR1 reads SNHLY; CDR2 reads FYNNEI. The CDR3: CASSVIRGLGYTF. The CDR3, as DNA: TGTGCCAGCAGTGTGATCAGGGGCCTTGGCTACACCTTC.

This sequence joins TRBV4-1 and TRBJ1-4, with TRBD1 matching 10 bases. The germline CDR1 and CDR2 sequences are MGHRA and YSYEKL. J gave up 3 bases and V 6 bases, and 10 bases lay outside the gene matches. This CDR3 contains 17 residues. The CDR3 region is CASSTGQGERANEKLFF. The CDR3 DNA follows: TGCGCCAGCAGTACCGGACAGGGGGAGAGGGCTAATGAAAAACTGTTTTTT.

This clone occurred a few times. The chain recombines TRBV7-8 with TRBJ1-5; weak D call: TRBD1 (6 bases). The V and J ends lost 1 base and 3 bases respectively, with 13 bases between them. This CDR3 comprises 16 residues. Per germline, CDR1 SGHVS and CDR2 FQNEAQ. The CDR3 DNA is TGTGCCAGCAGCTTAGGGACCCAGGGGTCCAATCAGCCCCAGCATTTT. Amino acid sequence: CASSLGTQGSNQPQHF.

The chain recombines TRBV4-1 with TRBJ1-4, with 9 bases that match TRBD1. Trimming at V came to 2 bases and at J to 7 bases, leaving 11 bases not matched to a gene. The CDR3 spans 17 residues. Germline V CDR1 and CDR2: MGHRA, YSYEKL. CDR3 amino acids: CASSQKPPGQGTEKLFF. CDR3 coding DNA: TGCGCCAGCAGCCAAAAACCTCCGGGACAGGGTACTGAAAAACTGTTTTTT.

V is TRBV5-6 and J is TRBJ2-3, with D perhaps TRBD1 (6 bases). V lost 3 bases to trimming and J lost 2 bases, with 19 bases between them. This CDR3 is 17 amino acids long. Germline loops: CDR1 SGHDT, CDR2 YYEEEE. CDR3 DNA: TGTGCCAGCAGCTCATCCCAGGGGAGAGTATTCACAGATACGCAGTATTTT. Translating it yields CASSSSQGRVFTDTQYF.

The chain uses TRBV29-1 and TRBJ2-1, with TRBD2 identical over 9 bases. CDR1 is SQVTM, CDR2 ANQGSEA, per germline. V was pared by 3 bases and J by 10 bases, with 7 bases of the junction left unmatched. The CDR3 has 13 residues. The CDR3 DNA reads TGCAGCGTTGATGGCGGGAGGGGGCAGGAGCAGTTCTTC. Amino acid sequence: CSVDGGRGQEQFF.

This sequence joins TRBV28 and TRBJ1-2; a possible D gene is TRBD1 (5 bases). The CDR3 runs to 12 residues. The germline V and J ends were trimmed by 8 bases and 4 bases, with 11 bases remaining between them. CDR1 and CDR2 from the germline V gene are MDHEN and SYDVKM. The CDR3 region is CASGGGAYGYTF. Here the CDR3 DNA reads TGTGCCAGCGGGGGGGGAGCCTATGGCTACACCTTC.

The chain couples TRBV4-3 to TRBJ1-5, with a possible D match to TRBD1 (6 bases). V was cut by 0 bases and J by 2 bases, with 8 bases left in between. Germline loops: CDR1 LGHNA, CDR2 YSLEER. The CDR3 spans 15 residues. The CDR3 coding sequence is TGCGCCAGCAGCCAAGATGAGGGGGGCAATCAGCCCCAGCATTTT. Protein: CASSQDEGGNQPQHF.

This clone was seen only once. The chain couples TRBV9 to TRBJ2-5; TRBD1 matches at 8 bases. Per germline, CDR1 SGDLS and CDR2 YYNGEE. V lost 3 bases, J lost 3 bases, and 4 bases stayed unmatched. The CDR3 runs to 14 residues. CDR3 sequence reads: CASSEGDRKETQYF. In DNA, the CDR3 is TGTGCCAGCAGCGAGGGGGACAGGAAAGAGACCCAGTACTTC.

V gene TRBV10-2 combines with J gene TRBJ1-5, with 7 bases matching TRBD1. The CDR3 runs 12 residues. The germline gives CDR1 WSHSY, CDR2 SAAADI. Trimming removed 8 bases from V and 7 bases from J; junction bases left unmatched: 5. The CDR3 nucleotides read TGCGCCAGCGGGAGAGGGGGCCAGCCCCAGCATTTT. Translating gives CASGRGGQPQHF.

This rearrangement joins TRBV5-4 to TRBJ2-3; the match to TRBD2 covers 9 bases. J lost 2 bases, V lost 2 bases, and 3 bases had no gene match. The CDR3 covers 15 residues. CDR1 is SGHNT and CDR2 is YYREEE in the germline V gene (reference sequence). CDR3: CASSFLAGYTDTQYF. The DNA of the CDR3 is TGTGCCAGCAGCTTCCTAGCGGGATACACAGATACGCAGTATTTT.

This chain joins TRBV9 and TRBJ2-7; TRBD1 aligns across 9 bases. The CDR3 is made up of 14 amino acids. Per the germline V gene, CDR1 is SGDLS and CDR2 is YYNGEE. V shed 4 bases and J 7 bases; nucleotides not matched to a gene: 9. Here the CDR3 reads CASSPRTGVGEQYF. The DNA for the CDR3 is TGTGCCAGCAGCCCGCGGACAGGGGTGGGGGAGCAGTACTTC.